A selection of T cell receptor beta chains follows, all from one sample in a study of blood T cell repertoires in COVID-19. Repertoires were generated with immunoSEQ multiplex PCR, while TCRdb's copy carries only in-frame clones and drops some. The table records about 200,000 clones, roughly four fifths of them present only once. The sequenced sample consisted of PBMCs or T cells enriched from blood (not recorded which). Source of these receptors: a woman aged 45-60 years who had been exposed to COVID-19. Both conserved end residues are part of each CDR3. Each record gives: D gene, J gene, V gene, clone size, CDR3 DNA, CDR3 protein. A D gene is named only where the DNA matches it firmly. Only some rows state a clone size, as once, few, many or a class for expanded clones.

NA	TRBJ1-2	TRBV19	NA	TGTGCCAGTACCGACGGAGGCTATGGCTACACCTTC	CASTDGGYGYTF
NA	TRBJ2-4	TRBV19	NA	TGTGCCAGTAGACAAGGCGGGGCGGCCAAAAACATTCAGTACTTC	CASRQGGAAKNIQYF
NA	TRBJ2-3	TRBV5-6	NA	TGTGCCAGCAGCATGGACAGTCAGTACACAGATACGCAGTATTTT	CASSMDSQYTDTQYF
TRBD1	TRBJ1-5	TRBV5-1	NA	TGCGCCAGCAGCTCCGGGACAGGTCGAAATCAGCCCCAGCATTTT	CASSSGTGRNQPQHF
TRBD1	TRBJ1-2	TRBV11-2	NA	TGTGCCAGCAGAGGCGGACAGGGTAACTATGGCTACACCTTC	CASRGGQGNYGYTF
NA	TRBJ1-6	TRBV20-1	NA	TGCAGTGCTAGAGGGTCGGGGCCCCTCCACTTT	CSARGSGPLHF
NA	TRBJ1-1	TRBV25-1	NA	TGTGCCAGCAGTTACGGTCCAATGAACACTGAAGCTTTCTTT	CASSYGPMNTEAFF
NA	TRBJ1-1	TRBV9	NA	TGTGCCAGCAGCGTAGGGGGGCGGACGGACGAAGCTTTCTTT	CASSVGGRTDEAFF
NA	TRBJ1-3	TRBV10-2	NA	TGCGCCAGCAGCATAAACCAGGGCTACTCTGGAAACACCATATATTTT	CASSINQGYSGNTIYF
NA	TRBJ2-3	TRBV30	once	TGTGCCTGGAGTCCGATTTTGAGGGGGAGAGATACGCAGTATTTT	CAWSPILRGRDTQYF
NA	TRBJ1-1	TRBV28	NA	TGTGCCAGCAGTTTTTATGGCGCCCAAAGCGCTAACACTGAAGCTTTCTTT	CASSFYGAQSANTEAFF
NA	TRBJ1-1	TRBV28	NA	TGTGCCAGCAGCCCCACCGGGGGGGGTCCTGAAGCTTTCTTT	CASSPTGGGPEAFF
NA	TRBJ1-1	TRBV7-2	NA	TGTGCCAGCAGCTTTCAGGGTTTCGGGAACACTGAAGCTTTCTTT	CASSFQGFGNTEAFF
TRBD1	TRBJ1-1	TRBV7-8	NA	TGTGCCAGCAGCTACAGGGGAGAAGAAGCTTTCTTT	CASSYRGEEAFF
NA	TRBJ1-5	TRBV19	NA	TGTGCCAGTAGCTCGCGGACAGTTAGCAATCAGCCCCAGCATTTT	CASSSRTVSNQPQHF
TRBD1	TRBJ2-5	TRBV14	NA	TGTGCCAGCAGCCCTACAGGGGCCTCGTACCAAGAGACCCAGTACTTC	CASSPTGASYQETQYF
NA	TRBJ1-2	TRBV6-5	NA	TGTGCCGGCCGACAGGATAGGCTTCCAGACTATGGCTACACCTTC	CAGRQDRLPDYGYTF
TRBD1	TRBJ1-4	TRBV5-1	few	TGCGCCAGCAGCTTAGGACAGGGGGCTTATGAAAAACTGTTTTTT	CASSLGQGAYEKLFF
TRBD2	TRBJ2-5	TRBV19	NA	TGTGCCAGTAGTGCCCCGGGACTAGCGGGGGGAGAGACCCAGTACTTC	CASSAPGLAGGETQYF
NA	TRBJ1-2	TRBV7-2	NA	TGTGCCAGCAGCGCAGCGGGGGCACTAGCTAACTATGGCTACACCTTC	CASSAAGALANYGYTF
TRBD1	TRBJ1-2	TRBV7-4	NA	TGTGCCAGCAGCCCTCCGGAGGGACAGGCGGTAAATGGCTACACCTTC	CASSPPEGQAVNGYTF
NA	TRBJ2-7	TRBV5-5	NA	TGTGCCAGCAGCTTCGATATGGGAGAACCTTACGAGCAGTACTTC	CASSFDMGEPYEQYF